This entry features one T cell receptor (beta chain) sequence. No antigen is known for it. CDR1 is SGHVS and CDR2 is FQNEAQ in the germline V gene. V dropped 3 bases and J dropped 5; count of bases not matched to a gene: 6. The CDR3 consists of 14 residues. The sample originates from a study of CD8 T cells in ankylosing spondylitis. Study-wide findings and caveats: Ankylosing spondylitis blood appeared to be characterized by a TCR beta motif of roughly eight highly homologous variants.

TCRdb independently ran MiXCR on the 5' RACE reads; one entry per CDR3 protein. The table lists 330,000 or so distinct CDR3 sequences, 8% of them singletons. Specimen: blood, either unsorted or a sorted T cell fraction (not recorded which). The chain combines TRBV7-8 with TRBJ2-5; TRBD1 matches at 7 bases. The clonotype originates from a male donor with ankylosing spondylitis. The CDR3 coding sequence is TGTGCCAGCAGCTTTCAGGGGGTGATCGAGACCCAGTACTTC. Encoded protein: CASSFQGVIETQYF.